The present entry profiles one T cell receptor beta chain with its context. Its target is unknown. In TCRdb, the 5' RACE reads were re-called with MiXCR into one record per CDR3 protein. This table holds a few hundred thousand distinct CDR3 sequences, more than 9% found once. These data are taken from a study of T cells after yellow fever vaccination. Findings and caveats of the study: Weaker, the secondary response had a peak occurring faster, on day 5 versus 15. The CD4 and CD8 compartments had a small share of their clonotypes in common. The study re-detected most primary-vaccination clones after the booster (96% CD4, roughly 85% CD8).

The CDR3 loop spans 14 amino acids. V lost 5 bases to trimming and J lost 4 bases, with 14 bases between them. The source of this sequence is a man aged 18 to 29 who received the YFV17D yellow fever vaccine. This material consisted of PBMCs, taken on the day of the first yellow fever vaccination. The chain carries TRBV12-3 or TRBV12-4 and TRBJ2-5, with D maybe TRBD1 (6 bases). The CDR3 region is CASSQTGGPETQYF. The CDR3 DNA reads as TGTGCCAGCAGTCAGACAGGAGGCCCAGAGACCCAGTACTTC.